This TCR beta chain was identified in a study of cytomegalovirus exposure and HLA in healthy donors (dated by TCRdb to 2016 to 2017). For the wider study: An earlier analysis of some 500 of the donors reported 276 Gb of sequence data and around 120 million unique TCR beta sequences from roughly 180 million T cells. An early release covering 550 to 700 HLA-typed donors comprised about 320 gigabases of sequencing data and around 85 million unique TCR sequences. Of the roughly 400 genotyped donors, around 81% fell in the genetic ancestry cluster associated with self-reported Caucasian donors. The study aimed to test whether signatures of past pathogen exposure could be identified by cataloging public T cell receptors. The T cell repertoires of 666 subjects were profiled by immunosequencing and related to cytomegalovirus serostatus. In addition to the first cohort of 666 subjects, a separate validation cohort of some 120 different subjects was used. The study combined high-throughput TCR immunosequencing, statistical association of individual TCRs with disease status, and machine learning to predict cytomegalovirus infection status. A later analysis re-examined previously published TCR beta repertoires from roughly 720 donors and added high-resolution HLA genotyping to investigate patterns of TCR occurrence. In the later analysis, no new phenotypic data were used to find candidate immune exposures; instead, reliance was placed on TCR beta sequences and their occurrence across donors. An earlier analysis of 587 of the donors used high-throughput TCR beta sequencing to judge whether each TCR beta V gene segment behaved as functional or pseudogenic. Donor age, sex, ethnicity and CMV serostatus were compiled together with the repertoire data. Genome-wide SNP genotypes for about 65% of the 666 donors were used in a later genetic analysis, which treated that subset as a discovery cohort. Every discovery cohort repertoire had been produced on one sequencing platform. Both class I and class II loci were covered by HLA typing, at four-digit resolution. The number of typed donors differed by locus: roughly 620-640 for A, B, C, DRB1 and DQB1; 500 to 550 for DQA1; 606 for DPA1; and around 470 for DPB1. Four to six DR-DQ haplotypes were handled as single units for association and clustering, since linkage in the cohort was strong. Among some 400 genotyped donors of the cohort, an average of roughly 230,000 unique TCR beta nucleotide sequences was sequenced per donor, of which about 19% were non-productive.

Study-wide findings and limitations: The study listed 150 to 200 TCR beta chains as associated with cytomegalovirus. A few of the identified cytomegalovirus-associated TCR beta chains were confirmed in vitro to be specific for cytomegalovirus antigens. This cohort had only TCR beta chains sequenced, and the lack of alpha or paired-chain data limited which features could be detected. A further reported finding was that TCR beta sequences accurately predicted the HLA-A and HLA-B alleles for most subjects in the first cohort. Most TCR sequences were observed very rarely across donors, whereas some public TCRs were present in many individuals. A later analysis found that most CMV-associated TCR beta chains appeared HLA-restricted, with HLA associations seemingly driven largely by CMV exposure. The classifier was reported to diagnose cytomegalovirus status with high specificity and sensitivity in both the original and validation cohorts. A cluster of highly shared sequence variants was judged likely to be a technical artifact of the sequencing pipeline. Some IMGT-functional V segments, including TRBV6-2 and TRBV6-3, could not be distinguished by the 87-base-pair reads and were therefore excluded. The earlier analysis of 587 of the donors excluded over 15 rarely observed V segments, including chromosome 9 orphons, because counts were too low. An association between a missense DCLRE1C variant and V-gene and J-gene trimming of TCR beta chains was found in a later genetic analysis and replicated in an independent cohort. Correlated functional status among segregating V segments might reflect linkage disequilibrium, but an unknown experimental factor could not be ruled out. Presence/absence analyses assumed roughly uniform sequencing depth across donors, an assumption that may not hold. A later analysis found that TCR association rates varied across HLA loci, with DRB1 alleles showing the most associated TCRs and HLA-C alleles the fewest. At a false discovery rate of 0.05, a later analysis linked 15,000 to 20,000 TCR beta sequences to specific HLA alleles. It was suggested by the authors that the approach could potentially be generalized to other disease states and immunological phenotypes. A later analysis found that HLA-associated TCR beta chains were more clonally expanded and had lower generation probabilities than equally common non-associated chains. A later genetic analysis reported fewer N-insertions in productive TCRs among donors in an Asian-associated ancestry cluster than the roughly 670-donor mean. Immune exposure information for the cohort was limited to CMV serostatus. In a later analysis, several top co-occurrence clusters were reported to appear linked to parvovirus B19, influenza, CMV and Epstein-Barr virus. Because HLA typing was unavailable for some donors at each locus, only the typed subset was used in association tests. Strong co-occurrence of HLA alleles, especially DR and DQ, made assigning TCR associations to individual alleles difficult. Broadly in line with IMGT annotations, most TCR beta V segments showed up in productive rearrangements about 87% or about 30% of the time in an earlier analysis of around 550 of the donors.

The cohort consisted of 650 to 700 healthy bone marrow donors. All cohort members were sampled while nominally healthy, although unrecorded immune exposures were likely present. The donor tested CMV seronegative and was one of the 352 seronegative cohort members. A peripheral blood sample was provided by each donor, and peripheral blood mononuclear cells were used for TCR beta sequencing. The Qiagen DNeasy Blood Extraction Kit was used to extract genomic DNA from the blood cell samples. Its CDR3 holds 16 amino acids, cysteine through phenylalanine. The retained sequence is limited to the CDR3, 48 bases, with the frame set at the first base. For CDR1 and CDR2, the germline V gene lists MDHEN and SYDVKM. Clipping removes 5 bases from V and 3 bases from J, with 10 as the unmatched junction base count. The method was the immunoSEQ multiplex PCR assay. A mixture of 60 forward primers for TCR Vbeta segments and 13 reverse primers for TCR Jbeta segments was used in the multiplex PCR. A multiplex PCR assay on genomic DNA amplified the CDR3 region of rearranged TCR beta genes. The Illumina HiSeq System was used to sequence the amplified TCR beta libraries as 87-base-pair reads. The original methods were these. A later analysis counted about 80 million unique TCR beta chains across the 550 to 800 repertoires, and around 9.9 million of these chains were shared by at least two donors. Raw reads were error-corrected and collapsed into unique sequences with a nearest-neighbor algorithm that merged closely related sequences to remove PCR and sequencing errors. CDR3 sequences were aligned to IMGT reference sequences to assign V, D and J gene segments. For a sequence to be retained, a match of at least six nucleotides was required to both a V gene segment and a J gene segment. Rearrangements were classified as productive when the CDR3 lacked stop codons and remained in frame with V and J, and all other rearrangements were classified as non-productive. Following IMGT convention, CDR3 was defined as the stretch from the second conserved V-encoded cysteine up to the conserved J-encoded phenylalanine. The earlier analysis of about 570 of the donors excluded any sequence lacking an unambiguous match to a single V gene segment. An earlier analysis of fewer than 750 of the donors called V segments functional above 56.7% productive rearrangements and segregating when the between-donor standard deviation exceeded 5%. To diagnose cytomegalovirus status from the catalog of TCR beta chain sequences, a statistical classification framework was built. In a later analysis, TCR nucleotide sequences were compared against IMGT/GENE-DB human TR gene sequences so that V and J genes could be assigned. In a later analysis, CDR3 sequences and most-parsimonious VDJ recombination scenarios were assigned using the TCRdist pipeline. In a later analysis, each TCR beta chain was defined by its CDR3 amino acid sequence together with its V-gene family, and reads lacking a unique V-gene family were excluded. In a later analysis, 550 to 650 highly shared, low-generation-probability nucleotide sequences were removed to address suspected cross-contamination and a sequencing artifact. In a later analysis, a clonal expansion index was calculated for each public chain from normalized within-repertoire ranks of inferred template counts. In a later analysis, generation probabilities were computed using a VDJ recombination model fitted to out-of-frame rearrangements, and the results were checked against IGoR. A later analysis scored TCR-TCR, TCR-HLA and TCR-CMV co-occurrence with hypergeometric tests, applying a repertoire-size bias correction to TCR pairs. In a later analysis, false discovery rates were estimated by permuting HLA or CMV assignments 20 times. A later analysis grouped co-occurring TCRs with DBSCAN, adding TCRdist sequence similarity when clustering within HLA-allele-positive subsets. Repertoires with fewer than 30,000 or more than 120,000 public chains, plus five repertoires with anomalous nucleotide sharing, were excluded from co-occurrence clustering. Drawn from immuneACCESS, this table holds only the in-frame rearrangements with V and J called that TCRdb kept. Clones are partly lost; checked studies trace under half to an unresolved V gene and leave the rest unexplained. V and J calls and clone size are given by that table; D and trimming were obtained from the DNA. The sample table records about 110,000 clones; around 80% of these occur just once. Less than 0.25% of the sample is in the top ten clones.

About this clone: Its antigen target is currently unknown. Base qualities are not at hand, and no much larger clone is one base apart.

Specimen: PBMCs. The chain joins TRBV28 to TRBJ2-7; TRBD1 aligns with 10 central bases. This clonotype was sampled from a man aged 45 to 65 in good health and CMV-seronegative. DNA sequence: TGTGCCAGCAGTCCCCCGTCCGGGACAGGGGTCTACGAGCAGTACTTC. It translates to CASSPPSGTGVYEQYF. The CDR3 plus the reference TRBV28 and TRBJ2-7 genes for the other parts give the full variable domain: DVKVTQSSRYLVKRTGEKVFLECVQDMDHENMFWYRQDPGLGLRLIYFSYDVKMKEKGDIPEGYSVSREKKERFSLILESASTNQTSMYLCASSPPSGTGVYEQYFGPGTRLTVT.